This paragraph covers one TCR beta chain sequence. This CDR3 region has 13 residues. Germline V gene lookup returns CDR1 SNHLY and CDR2 FYNNEI. With 4 bases clipped from V and 4 bases from J, the junction kept 3 bases outside the gene matches. These data belong to a study of T cell changes during pregnancy in multiple sclerosis. Assay used: immunoSEQ multiplex PCR; TCRdb lists only in-frame clones, some missing. The sample gives around 100,000 clones, over 80% of which show up once; approximately 2% is in the top ten. This TCR was sampled from a female donor with multiple sclerosis, enrolled in a pregnancy study. The sequences come from peripheral blood, collected after pregnancy. The gene calls are TRBV2 and TRBJ1-1, with 7 bases that match TRBD1. The CDR3 loop is CASSVRDSTEAFF. The DNA for the CDR3 is TGTGCCAGCAGTGTCAGGGACAGCACTGAAGCTTTCTTT.